Shown below are 24 T cell receptor beta chains from a single sample sequenced in a study of T-cell reconstitution after alpha-beta-depleted transplantation in children. TCRbeta library preparation incorporated unique molecular identifiers. Using its own MiXCR run on the PCR reads, TCRdb lists one record per CDR3 protein. The profile covers a few hundred thousand distinct CDR3 sequences, with about 14% appearing a single time and roughly 4.3% taken by the ten largest. This material consisted of PBMCs, taken from the stem cell graft. These receptors were obtained from a human donor who donated a stem cell graft to a child with Fanconi anemia.

This clonotype was observed at least ten times. This rearrangement joins TRBV20-1 to TRBJ1-3; D is unclear. With 1 base removed from V and 0 bases from J, the gap between germline ends came to 4 bases. The CDR3 contains 13 residues. Germline V lookup: CDR1 DFQATT, CDR2 SNEGSKA (reference sequence). This CDR3 is CSARGHSGNTIYF. CDR3 bases: TGCAGTGCTAGAGGTCACTCTGGAAACACCATATATTTT.

Many counts were recorded for this clonotype. The rearrangement uses TRBV6-5 and TRBJ1-1; D uncertain. V shed 6 bases and J shed 0 bases, with 8 bases lying between them. The CDR3 is made up of 13 amino acids. Germline loops: CDR1 MNHEY, CDR2 SVGAGI. The CDR3 nucleotides are TGTGCCAGCAGGTTAGGGATGAACACTGAAGCTTTCTTT. Residues: CASRLGMNTEAFF.

The rearrangement links TRBV28 to TRBJ1-4; 7 bases map to TRBD1. Germline V gene lookup returns CDR1 MDHEN and CDR2 SYDVKM. The CDR3 has 16 residues. V shed 6 bases, J shed 2 bases, and the junction held 9 bases outside the gene matches. The CDR3 DNA is TGTGCCAGCAGCGGCACAGGGGATGGGACTAATGAAAAACTGTTTTTT. Translating gives CASSGTGDGTNEKLFF.

This clonotype was counted a few times. CDR3 bases: TGTGCTAGTGGTTTGGGCGGGATGTACAATGAGCAGTTCTTC. Protein: CASGLGGMYNEQFF. The chain combines TRBV12-5 with TRBJ2-1; a weak D match, TRBD2 (6 bases). The V end lost 1 base, the J end lost 4 bases, and 8 bases lay between the germline ends. CDR3 length: 14 amino acids. CDR1 is LGHNT and CDR2 is FRNRAP in the germline V gene.

This rearrangement joins TRBV15 to TRBJ2-2; a weak D match, TRBD2 (5 bases). Deletions cut 0 bases from V and 5 bases from J, with 7 bases between. The CDR3 contains 14 residues. The germline CDR1 and CDR2 sequences are LNHNV and YYDKDF (reference sequence). The CDR3 nucleotides are TGTGCCACCAGCAGAGATGAGCGGACCGGGGAGCTGTTTTTT. Its protein product is CATSRDERTGELFF.

The sample holds a few counts of this clonotype. The V and J genes are TRBV29-1 and TRBJ1-2; TRBD1 aligns across 9 bases. The CDR3 covers 13 residues. Germline V gene data show CDR1 as SQVTM and CDR2 as ANQGSEA. Trimming removed 3 bases from V and 7 bases from J; junction bases left unmatched: 6. In nucleotides, the CDR3 is TGCAGCGTTGATGGGACAGGGCCATTTGGCTACACCTTC. Amino acids: CSVDGTGPFGYTF. The full variable domain, rest sourced from reference TRBV29-1 and TRBJ1-2, is SAVISQKPSRDICQRGTSLTIQCQVDSQVTMMFWYRQQPGQSLTLIATANQGSEATYESGFVIDKFPISRPNLTFSTLTVSNMSPEDSSIYLCSVDGTGPFGYTFGSGTRLTVV.

As concerns this clonotype: One base away lies a much larger clone, so this may be a sequencing read error. CDR3: CASSTVDTQYF. The CDR3 bases are TGTGCCAGCAGTACAGTAGATACGCAGTATTTT. The chain is built from TRBV12-3 or TRBV12-4 and TRBJ2-3; no reliable D call. Trimming took 5 bases from V and 5 from J, leaving 5 bases between them. CDR3 length: 11 residues.

The chain employs TRBV5-5 and TRBJ2-7; tentatively, D is TRBD1 or TRBD2 (5 bases each). V lost 4 bases and J lost 6, with 14 bases in between. Germline V gene data show CDR1 as SGHKS and CDR2 as YYEKEE (reference sequence). The CDR3 covers 13 residues. The CDR3 DNA is TGTGCCAGCAGCCTGGAAGGGACGGTCGAGCAGTACGTC. Translated, it gives CASSLEGTVEQYV.

V usage is TRBV6-1 and J usage is TRBJ2-6; D is ambiguous. The CDR3 is 17 residues long. Trimming took off 1 base at V and 2 bases at J, with 12 bases between the two ends. Per the germline V gene, CDR1 is MNHNS and CDR2 is SASEGT. CDR3 protein: CASSEVPRAAGANVLTF. The CDR3 bases are TGTGCCAGCAGTGAAGTCCCAAGGGCAGCTGGGGCCAACGTCCTGACTTTC.

This clonotype came up a few times. The rearrangement joins TRBV5-1 to TRBJ1-1; the D is unclear. Germline V gene data show CDR1 as SGHRS and CDR2 as YFSETQ. With 0 bases removed from V and 8 bases from J, the gap between germline ends came to 11 bases. This CDR3 has 13 amino acids. CDR3 nucleotides: TGCGCCAGCAGCTTGGACGTATACGGAGAAGCTTTCTTT. The encoded protein is CASSLDVYGEAFF.

This clonotype was recorded many times. V is TRBV7-9 and J is TRBJ2-5, with a weak D call TRBD1 (6 bases). The CDR3 covers 14 residues. Germline-derived CDR1 and CDR2 are SEHNR and FQNEAQ (reference sequence). The V end was cut by 5 bases, the J end by 1 base, with 11 bases between. This chain's CDR3 is CASSANRVQETQYF. CDR3 DNA: TGTGCCAGCAGCGCCAACAGGGTCCAAGAGACCCAGTACTTC.

This clonotype was counted a single time. The CDR3 nucleotides read TGTGCCAGTAGTGCACAGGGGGCCGCTACTGAAGCTTTCTTT. Protein product: CASSAQGAATEAFF. V gene TRBV19 combines with J gene TRBJ1-1; TRBD1 agrees at 9 bases. Germline CDR1 is LNHDA and CDR2 is SQIVND (reference sequence). J lost 5 bases, V lost 5 bases, and 6 bases had no gene match. The CDR3 runs to 14 residues.

There are a few counts of this clonotype. This chain connects TRBV20-1 to TRBJ2-5; 8 bases agree with TRBD2. This CDR3 is 12 amino acids long. CDR1 is DFQATT, CDR2 SNEGSKA, per germline (reference sequence). With 5 bases clipped from V and 6 bases from J, the junction kept 5 bases outside the gene matches. The CDR3 protein is CSALGGAQTQYF. The CDR3, as DNA: TGCAGTGCTCTCGGGGGGGCCCAGACCCAGTACTTC.

A few counts support this clonotype. The genes are TRBV7-9 and TRBJ1-2; 9 bases fit TRBD1. In germline, CDR1 is SEHNR, CDR2 FQNEAQ (reference sequence). The CDR3 has 16 residues. The trim removed 1 base at V and 4 bases at J, leaving 7 bases unmatched. CDR3 sequence (DNA): TGTGCCAGCAGCTTAGAGGCCGGGACAGGGAGCTATGGCTACACCTTC. It yields the protein CASSLEAGTGSYGYTF. The full variable domain, rest sourced from reference TRBV7-9 and TRBJ1-2, is DTGVSQNPRHKITKRGQNVTFRCDPISEHNRLYWYRQTLGQGPEFLTYFQNEAQLEKSRLLSDRFSAERPKGSFSTLEIQRTEQGDSAMYLCASSLEAGTGSYGYTFGSGTRLTVV.

The table lists this clonotype with many counts. This sequence joins TRBV7-6 and TRBJ2-2; D may be TRBD1 (5 bases). The CDR3 length is 15 residues. Trimming took off 2 bases at V and 5 bases at J, with 12 bases between the two ends. The germline gives CDR1 SGHVS, CDR2 FNYEAQ. The CDR3 sequence: CASSLSAGWTGELFF. The CDR3 DNA is TGTGCCAGCAGCTTATCAGCAGGGTGGACCGGGGAGCTGTTTTTT.

This chain joins TRBV9 and TRBJ1-2, with D possibly TRBD1 on 6 matching bases. V was shortened by 3 bases and J by 4 bases, with 19 bases between the two germline ends. Germline V gives CDR1 SGDLS, CDR2 YYNGEE. The CDR3 has 16 residues. The CDR3, as DNA: TGTGCCAGCAGCGCCCGAGGGGGGGGGCTCGGCTATGGCTACACCTTC. It codes for CASSARGGGLGYGYTF.

This clonotype was seen a handful of times. This chain links TRBV18 with TRBJ2-1; no reliable D call. Between the trimmed V and J ends, which lost 1 base and 5 bases, there was a span of 9 bases. The CDR3 extends over 14 amino acids. Germline CDR1 is KGHSH and CDR2 is LQKENI. The CDR3 nucleotides read TGTGCCAGCTCACCACGGGCTTTGAACAATGAGCAGTTCTTC. Protein product: CASSPRALNNEQFF.

In this sample, this clonotype turned up many times. The chain is built from TRBV7-8 and TRBJ1-1; TRBD1 is a possible D gene (5 bases). The CDR3 extends over 16 amino acids. V was cut by 0 bases and J by 2 bases, with 13 bases left in between. Germline CDR1 reads SGHVS; CDR2 reads FQNEAQ. CDR3: CASSLARWGLNTEAFF. The CDR3 DNA follows: TGTGCCAGCAGCTTAGCGCGCTGGGGCCTAAACACTGAAGCTTTCTTT.

The CDR3 loop is CASSLDPGQWGTQYF. The CDR3 nucleotides read TGCGCCAGCAGCTTGGATCCAGGGCAGTGGGGGACCCAGTACTTC. This chain uses TRBV5-1 with TRBJ2-5; D perhaps matches TRBD1 (5 bases). Trimming took 0 bases from V and 7 from J, leaving 16 bases between them. CDR1 SGHRS and CDR2 YFSETQ come from the germline V gene. The CDR3 has 15 residues.

This clonotype was recorded at least ten times. This sequence joins TRBV6-1 and TRBJ2-3; 8 positions match TRBD2. The CDR3 totals 17 residues. CDR1 and CDR2 (germline): MNHNS, SASEGT. The V segment lost 7 bases and the J segment 2 bases; nucleotides outside the gene matches: 14. As DNA, the CDR3 is TGTGCCAGCAATGGCGGGGGGCGAGTGCCTTCCACAGATACGCAGTATTTT. Residues: CASNGGGRVPSTDTQYF.

In DNA form, the CDR3 reads TGTGCCAGCAGTCCCCTCCAAGCATCTAGCACAGATACGCAGTATTTT. This translates into CASSPLQASSTDTQYF. The chain recombines TRBV12-3 or TRBV12-4 with TRBJ2-3; no firm D call. This CDR3 is 16 amino acids long. The V gene lost 5 bases and the J gene lost 0 bases, with 15 bases spanning the gap.

This clonotype was detected a few times. The chain employs TRBV12-3 or TRBV12-4 and TRBJ2-1; the D gene is possibly TRBD2 (7 bases). V gave up 3 bases and J gave up 6 bases, with 15 bases separating them. There are 15 residues in the CDR3. The CDR3 reads CASSFPSGGRNEQFF. The CDR3 bases are TGTGCCAGCAGTTTTCCCTCCGGGGGGCGCAATGAGCAGTTCTTC.

A word on this clonotype: A read error is possible here, since a much larger clone lies one base away. V gene TRBV12-3 or TRBV12-4 combines with J gene TRBJ2-5; D uncertain. The CDR3 is 13 amino acids. The CDR3 loop is CATSFSRQETQYF. The CDR3 DNA sequence: TGTGCCACCAGTTTTTCGAGGCAAGAGACCCAGTACTTC.

Many counts were recorded for this clonotype. The CDR3 loop reads CASTLRLGYEQYF. The CDR3 DNA reads as TGTGCCAGCACCTTAAGGCTGGGCTACGAGCAGTACTTC. V is TRBV6-2 or TRBV6-3 and J is TRBJ2-7, with D unresolved. Germline-derived CDR1 and CDR2 are MNHEY and SVGEGT. Trimming pared 7 bases from V and 3 bases from J, leaving 13 bases between. The CDR3 has 13 residues.